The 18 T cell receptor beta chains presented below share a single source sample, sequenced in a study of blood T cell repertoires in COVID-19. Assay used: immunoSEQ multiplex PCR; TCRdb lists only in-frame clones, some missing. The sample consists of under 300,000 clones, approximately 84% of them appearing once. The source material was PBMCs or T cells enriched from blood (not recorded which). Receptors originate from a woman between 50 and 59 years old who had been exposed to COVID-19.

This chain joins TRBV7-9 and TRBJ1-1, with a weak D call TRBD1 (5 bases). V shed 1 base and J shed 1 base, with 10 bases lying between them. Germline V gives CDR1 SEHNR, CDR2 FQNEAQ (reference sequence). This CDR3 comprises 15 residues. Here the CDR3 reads CASSLVIGENTEAFF. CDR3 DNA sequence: TGTGCCAGCAGCTTAGTAATAGGGGAGAACACTGAAGCTTTCTTT.

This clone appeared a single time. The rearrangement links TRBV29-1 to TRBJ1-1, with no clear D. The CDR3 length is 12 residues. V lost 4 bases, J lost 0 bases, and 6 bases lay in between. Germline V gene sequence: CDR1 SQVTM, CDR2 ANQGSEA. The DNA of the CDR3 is TGCAGCGTTGGGGGAGTGAACACTGAAGCTTTCTTT. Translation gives CSVGGVNTEAFF.

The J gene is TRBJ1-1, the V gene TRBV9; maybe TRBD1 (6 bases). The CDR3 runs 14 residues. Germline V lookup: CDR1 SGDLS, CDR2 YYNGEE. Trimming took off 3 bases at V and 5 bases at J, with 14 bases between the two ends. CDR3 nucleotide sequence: TGTGCCAGCAGCGAAGGGGGGGCCGGGACTGAAGCTTTCTTT. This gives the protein CASSEGGAGTEAFF.

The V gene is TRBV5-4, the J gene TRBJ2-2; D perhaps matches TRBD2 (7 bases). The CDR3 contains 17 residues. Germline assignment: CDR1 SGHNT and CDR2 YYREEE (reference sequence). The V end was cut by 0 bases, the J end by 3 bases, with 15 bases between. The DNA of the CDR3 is TGTGCCAGCAGCTTGGCCCCCGCGGGGGCTCACACCGGGGAGCTGTTTTTT. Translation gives CASSLAPAGAHTGELFF.

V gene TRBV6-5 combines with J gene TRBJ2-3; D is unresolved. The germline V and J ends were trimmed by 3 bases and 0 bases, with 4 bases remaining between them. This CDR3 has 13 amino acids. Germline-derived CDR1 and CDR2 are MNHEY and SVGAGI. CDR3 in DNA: TGTGCCAGCAGTTATCAAAGCACAGATACGCAGTATTTT. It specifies CASSYQSTDTQYF.

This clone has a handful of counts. Here the CDR3 reads CASSLDNQGAFF. The CDR3 region has the DNA TGTGCCAGCAGCTTAGATAATCAGGGAGCTTTCTTT. J is TRBJ1-1 and V is TRBV7-8; TRBD1 is a possible D gene (5 bases). Germline V gene data show CDR1 as SGHVS and CDR2 as FQNEAQ. V was trimmed by 1 base and J by 10 bases, leaving 10 bases between them. The CDR3 is made up of 12 amino acids.

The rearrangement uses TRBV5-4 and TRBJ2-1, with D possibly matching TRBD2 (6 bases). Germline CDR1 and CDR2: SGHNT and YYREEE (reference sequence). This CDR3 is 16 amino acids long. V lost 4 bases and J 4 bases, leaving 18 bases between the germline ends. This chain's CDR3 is CASSPSGTGIYNEQFF. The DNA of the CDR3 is TGTGCCAGCAGCCCCTCCGGGACTGGGATTTACAATGAGCAGTTCTTC.

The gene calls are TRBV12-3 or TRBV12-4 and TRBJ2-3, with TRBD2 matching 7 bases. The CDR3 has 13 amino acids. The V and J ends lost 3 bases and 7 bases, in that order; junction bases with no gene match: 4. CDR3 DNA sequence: TGTGCCAGCAGTTTGTCGGGGGGAAATACGCAGTATTTT. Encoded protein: CASSLSGGNTQYF.

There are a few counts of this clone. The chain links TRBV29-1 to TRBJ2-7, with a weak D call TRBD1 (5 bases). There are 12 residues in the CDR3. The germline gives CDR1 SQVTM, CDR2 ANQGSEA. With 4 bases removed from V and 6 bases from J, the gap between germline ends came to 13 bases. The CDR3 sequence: CSVVGQGSEQYF. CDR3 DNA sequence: TGCAGCGTTGTAGGGCAGGGAAGCGAGCAGTACTTC.

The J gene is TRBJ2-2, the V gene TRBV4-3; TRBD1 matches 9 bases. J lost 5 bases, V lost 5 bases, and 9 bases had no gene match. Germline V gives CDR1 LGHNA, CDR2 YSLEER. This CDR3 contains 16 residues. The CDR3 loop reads CASSSSGGQGTGELFF. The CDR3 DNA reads TGCGCCAGCAGCTCCTCCGGGGGACAGGGAACCGGGGAGCTGTTTTTT.

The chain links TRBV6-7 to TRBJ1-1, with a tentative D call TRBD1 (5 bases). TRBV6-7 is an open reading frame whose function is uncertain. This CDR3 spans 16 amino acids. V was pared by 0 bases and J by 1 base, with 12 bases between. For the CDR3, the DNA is TGTGCCAGCAGTTACTCCAGTGAGGACAAGAACACTGAAGCTTTCTTT. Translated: CASSYSSEDKNTEAFF.

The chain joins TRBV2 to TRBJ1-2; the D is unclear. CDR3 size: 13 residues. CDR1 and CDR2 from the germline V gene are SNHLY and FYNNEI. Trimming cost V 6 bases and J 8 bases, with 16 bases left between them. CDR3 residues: CASSDGRRWGYTF. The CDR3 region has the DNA TGTGCCAGCAGCGACGGCCGCAGGTGGGGCTACACCTTC.

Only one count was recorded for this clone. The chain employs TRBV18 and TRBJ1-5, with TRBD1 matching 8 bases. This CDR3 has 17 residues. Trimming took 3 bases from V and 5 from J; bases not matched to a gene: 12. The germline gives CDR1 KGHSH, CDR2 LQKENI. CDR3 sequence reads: CASSPSGPRGQDQPQHF. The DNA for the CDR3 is TGTGCCAGCTCACCCTCCGGGCCCAGGGGGCAAGATCAGCCCCAGCATTTT.

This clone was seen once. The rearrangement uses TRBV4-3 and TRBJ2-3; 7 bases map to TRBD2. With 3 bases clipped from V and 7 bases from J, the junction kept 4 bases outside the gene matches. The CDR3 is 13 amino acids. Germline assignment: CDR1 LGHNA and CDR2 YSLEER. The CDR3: CASSQTSSNTQYF. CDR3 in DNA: TGCGCCAGCAGCCAGACTAGCTCAAATACGCAGTATTTT.

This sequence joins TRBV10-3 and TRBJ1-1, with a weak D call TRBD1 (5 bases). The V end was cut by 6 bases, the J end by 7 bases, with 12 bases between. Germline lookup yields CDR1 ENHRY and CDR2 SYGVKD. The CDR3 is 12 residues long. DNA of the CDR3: TGTGCCATCAGCAAGGGGATGGGTGAAGCTTTCTTT. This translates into CAISKGMGEAFF.

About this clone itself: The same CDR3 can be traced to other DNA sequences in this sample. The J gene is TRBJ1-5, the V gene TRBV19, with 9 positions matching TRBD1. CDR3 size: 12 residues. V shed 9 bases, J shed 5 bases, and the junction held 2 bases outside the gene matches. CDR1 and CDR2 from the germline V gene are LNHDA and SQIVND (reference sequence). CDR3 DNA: TGTGCCAGCAGACAGGGGGATCAGCCCCAGCATTTT. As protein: CASRQGDQPQHF.

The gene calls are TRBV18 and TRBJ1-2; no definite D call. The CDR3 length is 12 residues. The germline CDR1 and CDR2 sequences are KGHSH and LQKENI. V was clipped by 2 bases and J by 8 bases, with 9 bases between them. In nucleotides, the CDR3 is TGTGCCAGCTCACCAGGAGAGAGGGGCTACACCTTC. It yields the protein CASSPGERGYTF.

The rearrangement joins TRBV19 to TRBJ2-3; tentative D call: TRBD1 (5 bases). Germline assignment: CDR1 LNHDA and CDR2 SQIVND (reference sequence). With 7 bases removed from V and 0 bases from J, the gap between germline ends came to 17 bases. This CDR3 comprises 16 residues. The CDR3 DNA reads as TGTGCCAGTAAGGGGAACCTCGAGACTAGCACAGATACGCAGTATTTT. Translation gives CASKGNLETSTDTQYF.